Below are 10 T cell receptor beta chains sequenced from a single sample in a study of blood T cell repertoires in COVID-19. TCRdb's table, derived via immunoSEQ multiplex PCR, lists solely in-frame clones and lacks some. The table includes roughly 35,000 clones, 80% to 90% detected once. Input material: peripheral blood. The receptors stem from a man aged 55 to 70 with active COVID-19.

The rearrangement links TRBV10-1 to TRBJ2-7; 7 nucleotides agree with TRBD2. CDR1 is WNHNN, CDR2 SYGVQD, per germline (reference sequence). CDR3 length: 13 residues. V shed 6 bases and J 3 bases; nucleotides not matched to a gene: 5. The CDR3 nucleotides read TGCGCCAGCAGCCAGGGAGGGGTCTACGAGCAGTACTTC. Residues: CASSQGGVYEQYF.

This clone has only a few counts. Here the CDR3 reads CATGGHRQYNQPQHF. CDR3 nucleotides: TGTGCCACAGGGGGCCACAGACAGTACAATCAGCCCCAGCATTTT. V is TRBV19 and J is TRBJ1-5; 8 bases are shared with TRBD1. This CDR3 region has 15 residues. Trimming cost V 10 bases and J 3 bases; bases outside gene matches: 11. Germline-derived CDR1 and CDR2 are LNHDA and SQIVND (reference sequence).

This clone was counted a single time. This chain uses TRBV7-9 with TRBJ2-1, with 9 bases that match TRBD2. The trim removed 1 base at V and 5 bases at J, leaving 9 bases unmatched. The CDR3 runs to 17 residues. Germline-derived CDR1 and CDR2 are SEHNR and FQNEAQ (reference sequence). The CDR3 protein is CASSLDLGTSRNNEQFF. The CDR3 nucleotides read TGTGCCAGCAGCTTAGACCTAGGGACTAGCAGGAACAATGAGCAGTTCTTC.

V gene TRBV3-1 (or the pseudogene TRBV3-2) combines with J gene TRBJ2-2; perhaps TRBD2 as D (5 bases). Trimming took off 5 bases at V and 7 bases at J, with 8 bases between the two ends. CDR3 length: 12 amino acids. CDR1 is LGHDT, CDR2 YNNKEL, per germline (reference sequence). Here the CDR3 DNA reads TGTGCCAGCAGCGACTACGGCGGGGAGCTGTTTTTT. It yields the protein CASSDYGGELFF.

The chain employs TRBV5-5 and TRBJ2-3; D gene ambiguous. CDR1 SGHKS and CDR2 YYEKEE come from the germline V gene (reference sequence). CDR3 length: 14 residues. The V gene lost 0 bases and the J gene lost 5 bases, with 10 bases spanning the gap. The DNA for the CDR3 is TGTGCCAGCAGCTTGGAAGCCGGTGTAGATACGCAGTATTTT. Protein product: CASSLEAGVDTQYF. The whole variable domain, remainder taken from reference TRBV5-5 and TRBJ2-3, is DAGVTQSPTHLIKTRGQQVTLRCSPISGHKSVSWYQQVLGQGPQFIFQYYEKEERGRGNFPDRFSARQFPNYSSELNVNALLLGDSALYLCASSLEAGVDTQYFGPGTRLTVL.

This clone was seen just once. The chain joins TRBV6-2 or TRBV6-3 to TRBJ1-5; 7 bases match TRBD1. Germline CDR1 is MNHEY and CDR2 is SVGEGT. J was trimmed by 6 bases and V by 5 bases; bases with no gene match: 4. The CDR3 totals 13 residues. The chain's CDR3 is CASSQDRVQPQHF. Written as DNA, the CDR3 is TGTGCCAGCAGTCAAGACAGGGTTCAGCCCCAGCATTTT.

The V call is TRBV5-1, the J call TRBJ2-7, with 9 nucleotides matching TRBD1. There are 17 residues in the CDR3. The trim removed 1 base at V and 5 bases at J, leaving 13 bases unmatched. Germline CDR1 SGHRS, CDR2 YFSETQ. The CDR3 region is CASSLTKPGQGSHEQYF. The CDR3 DNA follows: TGCGCCAGCAGCTTGACAAAACCGGGACAGGGTTCCCACGAGCAGTACTTC.

This clone was seen a handful of times. The V gene is TRBV28, the J gene TRBJ2-2; 11 nucleotides agree with TRBD1. Germline CDR1 is MDHEN and CDR2 is SYDVKM. With 4 bases clipped from V and 5 bases from J, the junction kept 3 bases outside the gene matches. The CDR3 loop spans 15 amino acids. The CDR3 coding sequence is TGTGCCAGCAGTTGGGACAGGGGGTTAACCGGGGAGCTGTTTTTT. Its translation: CASSWDRGLTGELFF.

The CDR3 protein is CASSPVIQGRQNEAFF. The CDR3 DNA reads as TGTGCCAGCTCACCTGTTATTCAGGGTCGCCAAAACGAAGCTTTCTTT. The chain has TRBV18 and TRBJ1-1; tentatively, D is TRBD1 (5 bases). CDR1 is KGHSH, CDR2 LQKENI, per germline. The CDR3 has 16 residues. Between the trimmed V and J ends, which lost 3 bases and 8 bases, there was a span of 22 bases.

This chain joins TRBV5-4 and TRBJ1-1; 9 bases match TRBD1. Germline CDR1 reads SGHNT; CDR2 reads YYREEE (reference sequence). J gave up 1 base and V 0 bases, and 4 bases lay outside the gene matches. The CDR3 is 16 amino acids. CDR3 coding DNA: TGTGCCAGCAGCTTGGCAGGGGGACAGGGGAACACTGAAGCTTTCTTT. This codes for CASSLAGGQGNTEAFF.